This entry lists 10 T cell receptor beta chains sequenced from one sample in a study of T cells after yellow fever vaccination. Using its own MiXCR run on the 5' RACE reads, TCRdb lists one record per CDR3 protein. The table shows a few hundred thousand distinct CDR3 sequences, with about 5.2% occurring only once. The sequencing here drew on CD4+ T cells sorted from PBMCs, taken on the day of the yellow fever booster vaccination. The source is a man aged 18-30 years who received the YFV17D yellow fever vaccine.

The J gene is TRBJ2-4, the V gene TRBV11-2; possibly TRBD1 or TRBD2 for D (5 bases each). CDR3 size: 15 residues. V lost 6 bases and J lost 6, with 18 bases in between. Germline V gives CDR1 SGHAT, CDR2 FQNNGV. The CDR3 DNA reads TGTGCCAGCAGGCATCCCGGGACGGATCGAAACATTCAGTACTTC. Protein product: CASRHPGTDRNIQYF.

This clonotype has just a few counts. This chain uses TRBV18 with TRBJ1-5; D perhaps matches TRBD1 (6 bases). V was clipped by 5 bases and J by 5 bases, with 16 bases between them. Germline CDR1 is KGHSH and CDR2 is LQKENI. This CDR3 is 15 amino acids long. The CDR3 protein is CASSKDWDNHQPQHF. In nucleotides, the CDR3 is TGTGCCAGCTCAAAGGACTGGGACAACCATCAGCCCCAGCATTTT.

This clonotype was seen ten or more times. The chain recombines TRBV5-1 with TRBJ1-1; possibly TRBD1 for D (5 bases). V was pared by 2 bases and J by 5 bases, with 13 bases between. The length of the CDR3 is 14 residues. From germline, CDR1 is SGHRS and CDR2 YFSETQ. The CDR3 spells CASSFQGAGTEAFF. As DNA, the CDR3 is TGCGCCAGCAGCTTTCAGGGTGCAGGGACTGAAGCTTTCTTT.

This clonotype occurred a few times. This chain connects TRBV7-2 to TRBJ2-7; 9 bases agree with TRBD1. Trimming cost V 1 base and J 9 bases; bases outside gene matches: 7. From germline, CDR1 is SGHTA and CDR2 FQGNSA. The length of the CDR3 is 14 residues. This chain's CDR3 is CASSLGTGGYRQYF. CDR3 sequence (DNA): TGTGCCAGCAGCTTAGGTACAGGGGGCTATCGGCAGTACTTC.

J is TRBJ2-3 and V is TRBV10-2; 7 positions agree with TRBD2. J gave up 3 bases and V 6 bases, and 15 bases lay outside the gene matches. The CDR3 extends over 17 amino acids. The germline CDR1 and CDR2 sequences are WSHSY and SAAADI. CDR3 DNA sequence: TGCGCCAGCAGCCCTTATTTGACTGGGGGAGGGACAGATACGCAGTATTTT. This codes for CASSPYLTGGGTDTQYF.

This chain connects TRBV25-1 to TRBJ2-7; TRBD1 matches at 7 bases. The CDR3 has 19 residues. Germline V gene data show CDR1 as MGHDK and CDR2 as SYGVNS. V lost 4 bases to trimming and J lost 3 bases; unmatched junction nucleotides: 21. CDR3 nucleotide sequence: TGTGCCAGCAGTGGCAGGACAGGTGGAGTAATAAGGGGAGACTACGAGCAGTACTTC. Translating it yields CASSGRTGGVIRGDYEQYF.

The CDR3 coding sequence is TGCGCCAGCAGCTTGGGTGACTCTGGCTACACCTTC. This gives the protein CASSLGDSGYTF. This chain uses TRBV5-1 with TRBJ1-2; D ambiguous. Germline loops: CDR1 SGHRS, CDR2 YFSETQ. Trimming stripped 0 bases from V and 7 bases from J, with 7 bases between. The CDR3 runs to 12 residues.

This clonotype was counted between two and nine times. CDR3 sequence (DNA): TGTGCCAGCAGCGGGATGACAGATACGCAGTATTTT. Amino acids: CASSGMTDTQYF. The V and J genes are TRBV7-2 and TRBJ2-3; D gene ambiguous. Per germline, CDR1 SGHTA and CDR2 FQGNSA. This CDR3 comprises 12 residues. Trimming stripped 5 bases from V and 3 bases from J, with 6 bases between. Full variable domain (outside the CDR3, taken from reference TRBV7-2 and TRBJ2-3): GAGVSQSPSNKVTEKGKDVELRCDPISGHTALYWYRQSLGQGLEFLIYFQGNSAPDKSGLPSDRFSAERTGGSVSTLTIQRTQQEDSAVYLCASSGMTDTQYFGPGTRLTVL.

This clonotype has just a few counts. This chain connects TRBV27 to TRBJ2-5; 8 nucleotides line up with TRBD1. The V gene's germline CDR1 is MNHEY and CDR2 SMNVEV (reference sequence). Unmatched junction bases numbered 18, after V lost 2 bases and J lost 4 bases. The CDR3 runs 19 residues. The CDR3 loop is CASSLRPGQGTYWGETQYF. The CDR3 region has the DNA TGTGCCAGCAGTTTAAGGCCCGGACAGGGCACTTATTGGGGAGAGACCCAGTACTTC.

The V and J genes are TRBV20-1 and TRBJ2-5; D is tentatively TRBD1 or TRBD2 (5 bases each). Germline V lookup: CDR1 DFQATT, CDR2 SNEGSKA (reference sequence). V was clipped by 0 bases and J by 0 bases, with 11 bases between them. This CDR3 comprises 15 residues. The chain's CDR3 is CSARDLGRDQETQYF. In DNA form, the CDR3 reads TGCAGTGCTAGAGATCTGGGGCGGGACCAAGAGACCCAGTACTTC.